This TCR beta chain derives from a study of human T cells and chemical hapten exposure. V lost 0 bases, J lost 5 bases, and 8 bases lay in between. Germline V gene data show CDR1 as LNHNV and CDR2 as YYDKDF (reference sequence). The CDR3 sequence is 13 residues long. Time point here: patch test 3, about 24 weeks after DPC sensitization. Specified treatment: therapeutic diphenylcyclopropenone sensitization with weekly scalp DPC. TCRdb independently ran MiXCR on the RACE reads; one entry per CDR3 protein. The sample lists over 55,000 distinct CDR3 sequences, roughly 10% seen once, with 1.4% in the top ten.

The receptor was isolated from a woman aged 50 to 60 with alopecia areata. Some clones in this sample may be carry-over from other donors' samples. The chain joins TRBV15 to TRBJ2-7; D is ambiguous. This specimen consisted of whole blood, obtained in connection with sensitization to the hapten diphenylcyclopropenone (DPC). The CDR3 region has the DNA TGTGCCACCAGCAGAGACCCGGCCCACGAGCAGTACTTC. The encoded protein is CATSRDPAHEQYF.